One and the same sample provided the 8 T cell receptor beta chains below, sequenced in a study of PD-L1 blockade in urothelial cancer. TCRdb keeps only in-frame clones here, not all; method: immunoSEQ multiplex PCR. The data show some 40,000 clones, with around nine tenths seen just once and 8.3% held by the top ten. The material was PBMCs, obtained around atezolizumab (anti-PD-L1) treatment. The receptors derive from a man aged 70 or older with urothelial cancer.

V and J are TRBV19 and TRBJ2-3; possibly TRBD1 for D (5 bases). CDR3 size: 15 residues. CDR1 LNHDA and CDR2 SQIVND come from the germline V gene (reference sequence). V was cut by 2 bases and J by 1 base, with 10 bases left in between. The CDR3 DNA is TGTGCCAGTAGTATATCACAGACAGGCACAGATACGCAGTATTTT. Translating it yields CASSISQTGTDTQYF.

This sequence joins TRBV7-8 and TRBJ1-5, with TRBD1 matching 11 bases. CDR1 and CDR2 from the germline V gene are SGHVS and FQNEAQ. The CDR3 covers 14 residues. V dropped 7 bases and J dropped 6; count of bases not matched to a gene: 5. In nucleotides, the CDR3 is TGTGCCAGCACCTCCGGGACAGGGGGTCAGCCCCAGCATTTT. As protein: CASTSGTGGQPQHF.

V is TRBV6-1 and J is TRBJ2-5; 8 bases are a match to TRBD2. Per the germline V gene, CDR1 is MNHNS and CDR2 is SASEGT. The CDR3 is 15 residues long. V shed 6 bases, J shed 4 bases, and the junction held 10 bases outside the gene matches. CDR3 nucleotides: TGTGCCAGCAGGCCGCTAGCGGGCCTGCCAGAGACCCAGTACTTC. This gives the protein CASRPLAGLPETQYF.

The chain carries TRBV7-9 and TRBJ1-2; tentative D call: TRBD1 (6 bases). V lost 1 base and J 4 bases, leaving 7 bases between the germline ends. CDR1 and CDR2 (germline): SEHNR, FQNEAQ (reference sequence). This CDR3 contains 13 residues. The CDR3 protein is CASSLETGYGYTF. CDR3 nucleotide sequence: TGTGCCAGCAGCTTAGAGACAGGCTATGGCTACACCTTC. Full variable domain (remainder filled in from reference TRBV7-9 and TRBJ1-2): DTGVSQNPRHKITKRGQNVTFRCDPISEHNRLYWYRQTLGQGPEFLTYFQNEAQLEKSRLLSDRFSAERPKGSFSTLEIQRTEQGDSAMYLCASSLETGYGYTFGSGTRLTVV.

The V gene is TRBV5-4, the J gene TRBJ2-3; 12 bases align to TRBD2. This CDR3 has 16 amino acids. Germline lookup yields CDR1 SGHNT and CDR2 YYREEE (reference sequence). With 0 bases clipped from V and 5 bases from J, the junction kept 4 bases outside the gene matches. The CDR3 is CASSLASGRARDTQYF. The CDR3 DNA follows: TGTGCCAGCAGCTTGGCTAGCGGGAGGGCCCGAGATACGCAGTATTTT.

This chain uses TRBV19 with TRBJ1-2; tentatively, D is TRBD1 (6 bases). Germline lookup yields CDR1 LNHDA and CDR2 SQIVND (reference sequence). Trimming took off 6 bases at V and 4 bases at J, with 18 bases between the two ends. CDR3 size: 15 residues. CDR3 DNA: TGTGCCAGTAGCGACACTATCGGGACATCCTATGGCTACACCTTC. Translating gives CASSDTIGTSYGYTF.

The CDR3 is CATREGGQLYEQYF. As DNA, the CDR3 is TGTGCCACCAGGGAGGGAGGTCAGCTCTACGAGCAGTACTTC. The rearrangement uses TRBV15 and TRBJ2-7, with TRBD2 as a possible D gene (6 bases). V was pared by 6 bases and J by 3 bases, with 15 bases between. Germline V gives CDR1 LNHNV, CDR2 YYDKDF (reference sequence). The CDR3 spans 14 residues.

In DNA, the CDR3 is TGCGCCAGCGCATCATACCGGGACAGGGTATACAATGAGCAGTTCTTC. This translates into CASASYRDRVYNEQFF. The rearrangement joins TRBV10-1 to TRBJ2-1; 9 nucleotides match TRBD1. J gave up 4 bases and V 8 bases, and 12 bases lay outside the gene matches. CDR3 length: 16 amino acids. In germline, CDR1 is WNHNN, CDR2 SYGVQD (reference sequence).